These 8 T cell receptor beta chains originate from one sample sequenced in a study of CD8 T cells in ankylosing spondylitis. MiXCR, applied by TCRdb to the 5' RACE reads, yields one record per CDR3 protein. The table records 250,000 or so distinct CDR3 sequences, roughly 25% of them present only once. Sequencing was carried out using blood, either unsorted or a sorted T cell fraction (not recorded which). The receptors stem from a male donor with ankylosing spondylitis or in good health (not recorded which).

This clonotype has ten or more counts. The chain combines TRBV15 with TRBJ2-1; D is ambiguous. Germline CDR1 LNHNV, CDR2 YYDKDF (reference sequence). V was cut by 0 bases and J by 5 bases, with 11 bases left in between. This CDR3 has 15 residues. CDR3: CATSRDIGNDNEQFF. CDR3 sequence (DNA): TGTGCCACCAGCAGAGATATAGGAAATGACAATGAGCAGTTCTTC. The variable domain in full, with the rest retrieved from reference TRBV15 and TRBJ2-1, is DAMVIQNPRYQVTQFGKPVTLSCSQTLNHNVMYWYQQKSSQAPKLLFHYYDKDFNNEADTPDNFQSRRPNTSFCFLDIRSPGLGDTAMYLCATSRDIGNDNEQFFGPGTRLTVL.

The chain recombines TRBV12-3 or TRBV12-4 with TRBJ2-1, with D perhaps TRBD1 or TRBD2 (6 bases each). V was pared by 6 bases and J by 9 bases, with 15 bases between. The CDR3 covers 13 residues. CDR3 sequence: CASRWGARGEQFF. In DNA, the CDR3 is TGTGCCAGCAGGTGGGGGGCGCGAGGTGAGCAGTTCTTC.

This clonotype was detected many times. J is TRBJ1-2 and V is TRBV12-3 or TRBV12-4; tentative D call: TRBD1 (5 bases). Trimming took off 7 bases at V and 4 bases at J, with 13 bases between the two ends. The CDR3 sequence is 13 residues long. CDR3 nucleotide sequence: TGTGCCAGCAAACCCGGGGCGGGCTATGGCTACACCTTC. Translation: CASKPGAGYGYTF.

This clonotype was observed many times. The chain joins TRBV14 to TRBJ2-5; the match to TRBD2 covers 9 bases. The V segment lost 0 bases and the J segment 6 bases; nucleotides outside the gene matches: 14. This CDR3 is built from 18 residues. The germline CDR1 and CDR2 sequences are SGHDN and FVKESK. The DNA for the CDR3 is TGTGCCAGCAGCCAAGATTTTGGCGGGGGGGCCTTCGGGCAGACCCAGTACTTC. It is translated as CASSQDFGGGAFGQTQYF.

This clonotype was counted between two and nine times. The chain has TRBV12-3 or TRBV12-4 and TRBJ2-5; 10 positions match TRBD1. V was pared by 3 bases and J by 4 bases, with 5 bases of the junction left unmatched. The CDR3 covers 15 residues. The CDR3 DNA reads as TGTGCCAGCAGTTTGGGACAGGGGATCGGAGAGACCCAGTACTTC. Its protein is CASSLGQGIGETQYF.

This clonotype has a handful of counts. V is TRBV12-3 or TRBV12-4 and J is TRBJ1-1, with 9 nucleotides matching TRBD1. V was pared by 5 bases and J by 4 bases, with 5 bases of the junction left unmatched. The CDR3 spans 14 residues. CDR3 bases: TGTGCCAGCAGTCGACAGGGGGTAGGCACTGAAGCTTTCTTT. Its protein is CASSRQGVGTEAFF.

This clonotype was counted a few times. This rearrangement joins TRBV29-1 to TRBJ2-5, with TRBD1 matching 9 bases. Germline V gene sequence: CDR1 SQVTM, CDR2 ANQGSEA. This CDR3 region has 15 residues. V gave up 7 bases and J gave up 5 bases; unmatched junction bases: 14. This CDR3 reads CSATTGTGSGETQYF. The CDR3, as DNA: TGCAGCGCCACTACCGGGACAGGGAGTGGGGAGACCCAGTACTTC.

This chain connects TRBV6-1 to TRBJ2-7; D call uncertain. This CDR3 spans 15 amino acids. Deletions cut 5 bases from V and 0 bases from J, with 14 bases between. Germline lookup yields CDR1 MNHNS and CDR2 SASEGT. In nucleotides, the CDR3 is TGTGCCAGCAGTCCTACATTAGTTAGCTCCTACGAGCAGTACTTC. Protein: CASSPTLVSSYEQYF.